This TCR beta chain was found in a study of T cell clonality in common variable immunodeficiency. Findings and caveats of the study: CVID subjects had higher TCRbeta clonality than healthy controls, most marked in about a third.

TCRdb's table, derived via immunoSEQ multiplex PCR, lists solely in-frame clones and lacks some. The data show about 81,000 clones, with none appearing a single time. Most patients and controls had Caucasian heritage. Trimming took 8 bases from V and 2 from J; bases not matched to a gene: 2. Germline CDR1 and CDR2: ENHRY and SYGVKD. The CDR3 is made up of 12 amino acids. The sample holds many counts of this clone. No antigen is known for it. The read halts 3 residues ahead of the CDR3 end, with the missing end drawn from the germline J gene. The sequenced sample consisted of peripheral blood mononuclear cells. This receptor was taken from a person aged 18 to 69 in good health. This chain joins TRBV10-3 and TRBJ2-7; 8 nucleotides line up with TRBD2. CDR3 loop: CAIAGGAYEQYF. CDR3 bases read: TGTGCCATCGCGGGAGGAGCCTACGAG.